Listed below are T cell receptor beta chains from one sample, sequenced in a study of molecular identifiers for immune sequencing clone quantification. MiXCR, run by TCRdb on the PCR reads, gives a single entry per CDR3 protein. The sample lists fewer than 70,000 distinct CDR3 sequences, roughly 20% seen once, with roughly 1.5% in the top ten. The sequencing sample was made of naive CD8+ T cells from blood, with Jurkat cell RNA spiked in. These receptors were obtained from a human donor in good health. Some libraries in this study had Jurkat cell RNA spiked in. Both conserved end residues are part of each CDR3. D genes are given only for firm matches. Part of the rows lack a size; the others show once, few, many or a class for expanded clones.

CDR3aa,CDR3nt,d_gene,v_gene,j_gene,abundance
CAIRDPRGNQPQHF,TGTGCCATCAGGGATCCTCGGGGCAATCAGCCCCAGCATTTT,NA,TRBV10-3,TRBJ1-5,many
CSAFPLSSYNEQFF,TGCAGTGCTTTCCCCTTAAGCTCCTACAATGAGCAGTTCTTC,NA,TRBV20-1,TRBJ2-1,NA
CAWEGPGVTTEAFF,TGTGCCTGGGAGGGACCGGGCGTCACCACTGAAGCTTTCTTT,NA,TRBV30,TRBJ1-1,many
CASNSGLAGGYNEQFF,TGTGCCAGCAATTCCGGACTAGCGGGAGGTTACAATGAGCAGTTCTTC,TRBD2,TRBV27,TRBJ2-1,NA
CSASPRTGAGLGEQYF,TGCAGTGCGTCTCCACGAACAGGGGCCGGGCTGGGCGAGCAGTACTTC,TRBD1,TRBV20-1,TRBJ2-7,many
CASSPQAGGHTDTRYF,TGTGCCAGCAGCCCCCAGGCGGGAGGGCACACAGATACGCGGTATTTT,TRBD2,TRBV7-6,TRBJ2-3,NA
CASSEYHGQREGLTNEQFF,TGTGCCAGCAGTGAATATCATGGCCAGCGGGAGGGTCTTACAAATGAGCAGTTCTTC,TRBD2,TRBV2,TRBJ2-1,few
CASSTKRTSYEQYF,TGTGCCAGCAGTACCAAGCGGACCTCCTACGAGCAGTACTTC,NA,TRBV27,TRBJ2-7,many
CSADSGARNTDTQYF,TGCAGTGCCGACAGCGGTGCCCGAAACACAGATACGCAGTATTTT,NA,TRBV20-1,TRBJ2-3,many
CASSFRDHIYNEQFF,TGTGCCAGCAGTTTCCGGGACCACATCTACAATGAGCAGTTCTTC,NA,TRBV7-9,TRBJ2-1,NA
CASSQGLLLVFQNNEQFF,TGTGCCAGCAGCCAAGGACTGCTTTTGGTCTTCCAAAACAATGAGCAGTTCTTC,NA,TRBV3-1,TRBJ2-1,many
CASSIVGLAAGETQYF,TGTGCCAGCAGCATAGTGGGGCTAGCCGCGGGCGAGACCCAGTACTTC,NA,TRBV5-6,TRBJ2-5,many
CSARVQSSPYEQYF,TGCAGTGCTAGAGTCCAATCCTCTCCCTACGAGCAGTACTTC,NA,TRBV20-1,TRBJ2-7,many
CASMGAEGKLFF,TGTGCCAGCATGGGGGCCGAAGGAAAACTGTTTTTT,NA,TRBV6-2/TRBV6-3,TRBJ1-4,many
CASRLGTSGRIFHEQFF,TGTGCCAGCCGACTCGGGACTAGCGGGAGAATTTTCCATGAGCAGTTCTTC,TRBD2,TRBV27,TRBJ2-1,many
CASSPLQGVSYEQYF,TGCGCCAGCAGCCCCCTGCAGGGGGTTTCTTACGAGCAGTACTTC,TRBD1,TRBV4-1,TRBJ2-7,many
CASSHVQDTLYGYTF,TGCGCCAGCAGCCACGTCCAGGACACCCTCTATGGCTACACCTTC,NA,TRBV4-3,TRBJ1-2,many
CAWRGDRIRVEYGYTF,TGTGCCTGGAGGGGGGACAGGATCCGGGTGGAATATGGCTACACCTTC,TRBD1,TRBV30,TRBJ1-2,NA
CASSLGFVAGNEQFF,TGTGCCAGCAGCTTAGGGTTTGTTGCTGGGAATGAGCAGTTCTTC,NA,TRBV7-6,TRBJ2-1,many
CASSYANGVPGELFF,TGTGCCAGCAGTTACGCTAATGGGGTCCCCGGGGAGCTGTTTTTT,NA,TRBV6-5,TRBJ2-2,many
CASSFVWEGNNEQFF,TGCGCCAGCAGCTTTGTATGGGAAGGGAACAATGAGCAGTTCTTC,NA,TRBV5-1,TRBJ2-1,NA
CASSFVGTEAFF,TGTGCCAGCAGCTTTGTCGGCACTGAAGCTTTCTTT,NA,TRBV7-2,TRBJ1-1,many
CASSLLGQSYEQNF,TGTGCCAGCAGTTTATTGGGACAGAGTTACGAGCAGAACTTC,TRBD1,TRBV28,TRBJ2-7,NA
CSAKSLGSYEQYF,TGCAGTGCTAAATCTCTAGGATCCTACGAGCAGTACTTC,NA,TRBV20-1,TRBJ2-7,many
CASSAGTHYEQYF,TGCGCCAGCAGCGCCGGGACTCATTACGAGCAGTACTTC,NA,TRBV5-1,TRBJ2-7,NA
CASSLFVSEETQYF,TGTGCCAGCAGTTTATTCGTTTCAGAAGAGACCCAGTACTTC,NA,TRBV28,TRBJ2-5,many
CASSWGTGNPHEQYF,TGTGCCAGCAGTTGGGGGACAGGGAACCCCCACGAGCAGTACTTC,TRBD1,TRBV6-5,TRBJ2-7,many
CASGVRGSGYGYTF,TGTGCCAGCGGGGTCAGGGGTTCCGGCTATGGCTACACCTTC,NA,TRBV27,TRBJ1-2,many
CASSPPGRGNYGYTF,TGTGCCAGCAGCCCCCCGGGACGAGGGAACTATGGCTACACCTTC,NA,TRBV12-3/TRBV12-4,TRBJ1-2,few
CASRTGTGSSPFF,TGTGCCAGCAGAACTGGCACAGGGTCTTCTCCGTTCTTC,NA,TRBV12-3/TRBV12-4,TRBJ2-1,few
CASSLTTTYEQYF,TGTGCCAGCAGCTTAACGACTACATACGAGCAGTACTTC,NA,TRBV7-9,TRBJ2-7,NA
CSARAGAGGGVNTEAFF,TGCAGTGCTAGAGCTGGAGCAGGGGGCGGTGTTAACACTGAAGCTTTCTTT,TRBD1,TRBV20-1,TRBJ1-1,many
CASSPDGEKLFF,TGCGCCAGCAGCCCCGATGGTGAAAAACTGTTTTTT,NA,TRBV4-3,TRBJ1-4,many
CASSLGLGPGNTIYF,TGTGCCAGCAGTCTAGGCCTCGGGCCTGGAAACACCATATATTTT,NA,TRBV28,TRBJ1-3,NA
CASSESGRGGYNSPLHF,TGTGCCAGCAGTGAATCCGGAAGGGGGGGCTATAATTCACCCCTCCACTTT,NA,TRBV25-1,TRBJ1-6,many
CASSFWDTQGTFQETQYF,TGTGCCAGCAGTTTTTGGGACACTCAGGGGACCTTTCAAGAGACCCAGTACTTC,NA,TRBV28,TRBJ2-5,many
CASSLQWRDPDTQYF,TGTGCCAGCAGCCTTCAATGGCGGGATCCGGATACGCAGTATTTT,NA,TRBV25-1,TRBJ2-3,many
CASSLSAGGQGFYEQYF,TGTGCCAGCAGCTTATCCGCCGGGGGACAGGGCTTCTACGAGCAGTACTTC,TRBD1,TRBV7-2,TRBJ2-7,many
CASSPPLGETQYF,TGTGCCAGCAGCCCACCCCTCGGAGAGACCCAGTACTTC,NA,TRBV7-9,TRBJ2-5,many
CASVRLAVNTGELFF,TGTGCCAGTGTTCGACTAGCGGTGAACACCGGGGAGCTGTTTTTT,TRBD2,TRBV6-1,TRBJ2-2,many
CASSHGAEAFF,TGTGCCAGCAGCCATGGGGCTGAAGCTTTCTTT,NA,TRBV3-1,TRBJ1-1,many
CASSLGVNTGELFF,TGTGCCAGCAGCTTAGGGGTCAACACCGGGGAGCTGTTTTTT,NA,TRBV13,TRBJ2-2,many
CASSQGGGNYEQYF,TGCGCCAGCAGCCAAGGGGGCGGAAACTACGAGCAGTACTTC,NA,TRBV4-1,TRBJ2-7,many
CASSYSSGVFDEQFF,TGTGCCAGCAGTTACTCGTCGGGAGTTTTTGATGAGCAGTTCTTC,NA,TRBV6-5,TRBJ2-1,many
CASSQALGSTLEKLFF,TGTGCCAGCAGCCAAGCCTTGGGGAGCACCCTTGAAAAACTGTTTTTT,NA,TRBV14,TRBJ1-4,many
CASNPSSGRVEYQETQYF,TGCGCCAGCAACCCCTCTAGCGGGAGAGTGGAGTACCAAGAGACCCAGTACTTC,TRBD2,TRBV5-1,TRBJ2-5,NA
CASLARDLNTIYF,TGTGCCAGCCTCGCGAGGGATTTAAACACCATATATTTT,NA,TRBV4-2,TRBJ1-3,many
CSARGQMYEQYF,TGCAGTGCTAGAGGTCAGATGTACGAGCAGTACTTC,NA,TRBV20-1,TRBJ2-7,few
CASRLAGGGEKLFF,TGTGCCAGCAGGCTTGCAGGGGGCGGTGAAAAGCTGTTTTTT,TRBD1,TRBV6-5,TRBJ1-4,NA
CASSLVGGYPLHF,TGTGCCAGCAGTTTAGTCGGAGGGTACCCCCTCCACTTT,NA,TRBV27,TRBJ1-6,many
CSVRYPTSAEQYF,TGCAGCGTGCGCTATCCGACTAGTGCCGAGCAGTACTTC,NA,TRBV29-1,TRBJ2-7,many
CASSESGLAGVYQETQYF,TGTGCCAGCAGTGAATCGGGACTAGCGGGAGTGTACCAAGAGACCCAGTACTTC,TRBD2,TRBV6-1,TRBJ2-5,NA
CASRDSGTPQETQYF,TGTGCCAGCAGGGATTCCGGGACACCCCAAGAGACCCAGTACTTC,NA,TRBV5-4,TRBJ2-5,many
CAATGGGTGELFF,TGTGCCGCCACGGGGGGGGGCACCGGGGAGCTGTTTTTT,TRBD2,TRBV4-2,TRBJ2-2,NA
CSVVLTSGRVDEQFF,TGCAGCGTGGTCCTGACTAGCGGGAGGGTAGATGAGCAGTTCTTC,TRBD2,TRBV29-1,TRBJ2-1,many
CASSAETSGSTTDTQYF,TGTGCCAGCAGCGCGGAGACTAGCGGGAGTACGACAGATACGCAGTATTTT,TRBD2,TRBV11-2,TRBJ2-3,many
CASSPGLAGNEQYF,TGTGCCAGTTCTCCGGGACTAGCGGGCAACGAGCAGTACTTC,TRBD2,TRBV27,TRBJ2-7,many
CASRTIHRQAKADTQYF,TGTGCCAGCAGAACAATTCACAGACAGGCAAAGGCAGATACGCAGTATTTT,NA,TRBV21-1,TRBJ2-3,many